This TCR beta chain was retrieved from a study of CD8+CD57+ T cells in acquired aplastic anemia. Genomic DNA provided the template from which TCR beta VDJ and CDR3 profiles were obtained. TCRdb called the reads again in MiXCR, with one record for every CDR3 protein. The sample lists over 250,000 distinct CDR3 sequences; 45% to 65% were seen once. Those patients picked for sequencing had displayed CD8+CD57+ cell expansion on flow cytometry. In all patients, the disease was severe acquired aplastic anemia. V was trimmed by 5 bases and J by 3 bases, leaving 22 bases between them. The CDR3 sequence is 18 residues long. Germline V lookup: CDR1 SEHNR, CDR2 FQNEAQ (reference sequence).

The sequenced material came from sorted CD4+, CD8+, or CD8+CD57+ T cells (not recorded which) from PBMCs. The origin of this receptor is a human donor with aplastic anemia. The J gene is TRBJ2-2, the V gene TRBV7-9, with D possibly TRBD2 on 7 matching bases. CDR3 loop: CASSLWAGAPEYTGELFF. The CDR3 DNA reads TGTGCCAGCAGCCTGTGGGCGGGGGCCCCAGAATACACCGGGGAGCTGTTTTTT.